This T cell receptor beta chain comes out of a study of technical replicates of blood from several donors. Data came from immunoSEQ multiplex PCR; TCRdb stores just in-frame clones and leaves some out. The sample carries some 77,000 clones, roughly 91% recorded once. CDR1 and CDR2 from the germline V gene are DFQATT and SNEGSKA (reference sequence). The CDR3 has 11 residues. The V and J ends lost 3 bases and 9 bases respectively, with 9 bases between them. The clonotype comes from a human donor in good health. The sequenced material came from T cells isolated from PBMCs. The chain is built from TRBV20-1 and TRBJ2-1, with no clear D. CDR3 loop: CSASWSTEQFF. DNA of the CDR3: TGCAGTGCTAGCTGGAGCACTGAGCAGTTCTTC.